This T cell receptor beta chain was observed in a study of blood T cells in healthy people across ages. This CDR3 has 12 amino acids. The germline V gene has CDR1 SGHDT and CDR2 YYEEEE. V was clipped by 7 bases and J by 8 bases, with 15 bases between them. Broader study findings: A roughly linear fall in TCR beta diversity per million T cells was seen with increasing age. In the absence of known donor CMV status, changes in expanded clonotypes were possibly confounded.

This clonotype was counted once. Its antigen is unidentified. Alongside a J-beta primer mix, a sample-barcoded 5' primer served in a second PCR lasting about 7 to 11 cycles. Every cDNA was tagged by a template-switch adaptor with 12 random nucleotides. At least 2.5 million CDR3-containing paired-end reads were obtained per sample. TCRdb re-called the 5' RACE reads with MiXCR, one entry per CDR3 protein. The sample includes around 1,500,000 distinct CDR3 sequences, roughly 28% seen only once; the top ten take more than 6%. This chain joins TRBV5-6 and TRBJ1-1, with D uncertain. The source is a woman in her thirties in good health. The sample was blood. The CDR3 reads CASGLCLREAFF. In DNA form, the CDR3 reads TGTGCCAGCGGGTTGTGCCTAAGGGAAGCTTTCTTT.